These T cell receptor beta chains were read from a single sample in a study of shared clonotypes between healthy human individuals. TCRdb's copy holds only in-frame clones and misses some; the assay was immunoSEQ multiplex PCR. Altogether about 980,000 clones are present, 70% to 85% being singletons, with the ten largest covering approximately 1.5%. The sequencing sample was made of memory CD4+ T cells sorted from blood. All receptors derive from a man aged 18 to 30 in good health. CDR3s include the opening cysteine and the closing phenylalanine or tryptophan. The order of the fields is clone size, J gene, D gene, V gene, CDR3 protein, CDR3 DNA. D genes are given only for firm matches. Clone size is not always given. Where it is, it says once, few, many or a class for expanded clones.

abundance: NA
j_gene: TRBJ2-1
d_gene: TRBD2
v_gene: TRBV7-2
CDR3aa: CASSRLGLDNEQFF
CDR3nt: TGTGCCAGCAGCAGACTCGGACTAGACAATGAGCAGTTCTTC

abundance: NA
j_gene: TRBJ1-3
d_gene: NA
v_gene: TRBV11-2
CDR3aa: CASGVVGSGNTIYF
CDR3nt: TGTGCCAGCGGCGTAGTAGGCTCTGGAAACACCATATATTTT

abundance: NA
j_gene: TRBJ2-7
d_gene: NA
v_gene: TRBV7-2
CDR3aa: CASSLDSLSSYEQYF
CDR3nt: TGTGCCAGCAGCTTAGACAGCCTTAGCTCCTACGAGCAGTACTTC

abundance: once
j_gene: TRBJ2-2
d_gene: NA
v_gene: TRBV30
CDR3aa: CATRLRRNGELFF
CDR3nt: TGTGCCACCCGGCTGCGCAGGAACGGGGAGCTGTTTTTT

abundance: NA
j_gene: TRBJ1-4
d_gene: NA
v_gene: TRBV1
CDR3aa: CTSSQREPGGGATNEKLFF
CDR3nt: TGCACCAGCAGCCAACGAGAACCAGGGGGCGGTGCAACTAATGAAAAACTGTTTTTT

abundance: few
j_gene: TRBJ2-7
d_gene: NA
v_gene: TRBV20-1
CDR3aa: CSAVRDGEYF
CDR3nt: TGCAGTGCTGTCCGGGACGGGGAGTACTTC

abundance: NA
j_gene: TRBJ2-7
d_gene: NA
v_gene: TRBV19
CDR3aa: CASSSSGTASYEQYF
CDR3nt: TGTGCCAGTAGTTCCTCCGGGACGGCTTCCTACGAGCAGTACTTC

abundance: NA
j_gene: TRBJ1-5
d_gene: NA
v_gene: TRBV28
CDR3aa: CASSWDSLGANNQPQHF
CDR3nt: TGTGCCAGCAGTTGGGACTCTCTGGGGGCCAACAATCAGCCCCAGCATTTT

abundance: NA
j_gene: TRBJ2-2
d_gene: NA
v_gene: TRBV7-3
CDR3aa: CASSSSGHGGGELFF
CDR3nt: TGTGCCAGCAGCTCCTCGGGCCACGGGGGCGGGGAGCTGTTTTTT

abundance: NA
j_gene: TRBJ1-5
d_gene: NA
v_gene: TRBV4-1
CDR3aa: CASSQDPGIRNQPQHF
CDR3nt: TGCGCCAGCAGCCAAGATCCAGGCATACGCAATCAGCCCCAGCATTTT

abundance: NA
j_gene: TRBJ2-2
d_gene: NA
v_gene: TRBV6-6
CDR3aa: CASGGGPNTGELFF
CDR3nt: TGTGCCAGCGGGGGGGGCCCGAACACCGGGGAGCTGTTTTTT

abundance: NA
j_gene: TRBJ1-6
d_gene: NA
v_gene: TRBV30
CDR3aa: CAWNEQGGSPLHF
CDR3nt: TGTGCCTGGAACGAGCAGGGCGGATCACCCCTCCACTTT

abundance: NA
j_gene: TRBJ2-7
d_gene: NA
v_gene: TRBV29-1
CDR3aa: CSVLSLGYYEQYF
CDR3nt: TGCAGCGTTCTTTCCCTGGGCTACTACGAGCAGTACTTC

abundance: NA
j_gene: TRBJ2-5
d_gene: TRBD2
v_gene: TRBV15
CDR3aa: CATSSGGSAETQYF
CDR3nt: TGTGCCACCAGCAGCGGGGGGAGTGCAGAGACCCAGTACTTC

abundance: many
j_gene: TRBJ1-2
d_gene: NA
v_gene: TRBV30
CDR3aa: CAWSVKDRGVYGYTF
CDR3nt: TGTGCCTGGAGTGTAAAGGATAGGGGCGTCTATGGCTACACCTTC

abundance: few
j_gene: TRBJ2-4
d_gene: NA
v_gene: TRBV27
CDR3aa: CASSLGRAKNIQYF
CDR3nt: TGTGCCAGCAGTTTAGGACGAGCCAAAAACATTCAGTACTTC

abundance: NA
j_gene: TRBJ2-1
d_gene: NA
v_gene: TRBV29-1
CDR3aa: CSVSPGGNEQFF
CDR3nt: TGCAGCGTTAGTCCCGGAGGTAATGAGCAGTTCTTC

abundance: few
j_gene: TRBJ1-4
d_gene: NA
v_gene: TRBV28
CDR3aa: CASSSTGKMANEKLFF
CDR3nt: TGTGCCAGCAGTTCAACCGGGAAGATGGCTAATGAAAAACTGTTTTTT

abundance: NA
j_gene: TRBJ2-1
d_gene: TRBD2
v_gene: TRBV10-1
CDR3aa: CASSRTSGGNNEQFF
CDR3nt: TGCGCCAGCAGTAGGACTAGCGGGGGGAACAATGAGCAGTTCTTC

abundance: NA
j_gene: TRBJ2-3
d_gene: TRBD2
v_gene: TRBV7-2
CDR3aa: CASSPGLAGGYTDTQYF
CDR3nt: TGTGCCAGCAGCCCGGGGCTAGCGGGGGGTTACACAGATACGCAGTATTTT

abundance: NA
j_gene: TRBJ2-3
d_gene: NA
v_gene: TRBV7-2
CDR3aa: CASSPRGAAVPDTQYF
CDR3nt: TGTGCCAGCAGCCCCCGGGGGGCCGCCGTTCCAGATACGCAGTATTTT

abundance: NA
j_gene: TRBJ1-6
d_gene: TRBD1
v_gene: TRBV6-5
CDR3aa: CASRARQGHHSPLHF
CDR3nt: TGTGCCAGCAGAGCCAGACAGGGACATCATTCACCCCTCCACTTT

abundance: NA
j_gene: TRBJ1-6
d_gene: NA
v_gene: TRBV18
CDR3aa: CASSPTQGTDSPLHF
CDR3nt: TGTGCCAGCTCACCCACACAGGGAACAGATTCACCCCTCCACTTT

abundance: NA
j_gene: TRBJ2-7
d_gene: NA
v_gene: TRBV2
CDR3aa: CASTREIEQYF
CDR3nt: TGTGCCAGCACGAGGGAGATCGAGCAGTACTTC

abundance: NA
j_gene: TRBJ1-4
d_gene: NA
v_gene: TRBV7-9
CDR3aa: CASSLEGLASNEKLFF
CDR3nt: TGTGCCAGCAGCTTAGAAGGTCTGGCCTCTAATGAAAAACTGTTTTTT

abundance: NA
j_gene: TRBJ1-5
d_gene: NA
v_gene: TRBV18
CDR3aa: CASSPYSGIAPQHF
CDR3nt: TGTGCCAGCTCACCTTACAGCGGTATAGCGCCCCAGCATTTT

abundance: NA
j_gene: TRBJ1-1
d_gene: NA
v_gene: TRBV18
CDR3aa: CASSQRETEAFF
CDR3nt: TGTGCCAGCTCTCAAAGGGAAACTGAAGCTTTCTTT

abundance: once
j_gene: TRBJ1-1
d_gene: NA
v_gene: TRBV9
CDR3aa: CASSVGFGTPNTEAFF
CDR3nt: TGTGCCAGCAGCGTAGGTTTTGGCACTCCGAACACTGAAGCTTTCTTT

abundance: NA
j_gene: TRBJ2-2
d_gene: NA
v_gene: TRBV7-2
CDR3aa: CASSLAGYTGELFF
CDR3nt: TGTGCCAGCAGCTTAGCGGGGTACACCGGGGAGCTGTTTTTT

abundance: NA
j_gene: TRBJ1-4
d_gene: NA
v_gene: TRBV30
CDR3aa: CAWSVMVANEKLFF
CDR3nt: TGTGCCTGGAGCGTGATGGTGGCTAATGAAAAACTGTTTTTT

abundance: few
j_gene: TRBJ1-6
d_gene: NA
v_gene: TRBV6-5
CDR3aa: CASSYRRVGGSPLHF
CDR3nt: TGTGCCAGCAGCTACAGGAGGGTTGGCGGGTCACCCCTCCACTTT

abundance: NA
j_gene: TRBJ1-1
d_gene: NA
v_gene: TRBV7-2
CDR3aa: CASSLGPKNEAFF
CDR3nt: TGTGCCAGCAGCTTGGGACCGAAAAATGAAGCTTTCTTT

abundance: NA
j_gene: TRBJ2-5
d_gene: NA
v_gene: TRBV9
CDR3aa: CASSAPPWGQRRETQYF
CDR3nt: TGTGCCAGCAGCGCTCCCCCCTGGGGGCAACGACGGGAGACCCAGTACTTC

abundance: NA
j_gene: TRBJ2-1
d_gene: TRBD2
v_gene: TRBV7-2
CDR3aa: CASSHESSGGYNEQFF
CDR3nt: TGTGCCAGCAGCCACGAAAGTAGCGGGGGATACAATGAGCAGTTCTTC

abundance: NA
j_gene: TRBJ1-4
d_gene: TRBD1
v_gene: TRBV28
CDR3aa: CASTPGQGNEKLFF
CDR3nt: TGTGCCAGCACCCCCGGACAGGGCAACGAAAAACTGTTTTTT

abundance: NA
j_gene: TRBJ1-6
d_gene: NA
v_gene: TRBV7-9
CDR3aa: CASSLVGGRDNSPLHF
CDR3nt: TGTGCCAGCAGCTTAGTTGGGGGCAGGGACAATTCACCCCTCCACTTT

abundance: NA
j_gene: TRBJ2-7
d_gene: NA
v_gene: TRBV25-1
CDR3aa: CASSSISGQYF
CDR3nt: TGTGCCAGCAGTTCGATATCGGGGCAGTACTTC

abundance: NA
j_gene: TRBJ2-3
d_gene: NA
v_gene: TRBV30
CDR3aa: CAWSEAVSTDTQYF
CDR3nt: TGTGCCTGGAGTGAAGCAGTGAGCACAGATACGCAGTATTTT

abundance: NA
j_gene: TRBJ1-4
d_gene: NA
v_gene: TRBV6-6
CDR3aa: CASNLGPNEKLFF
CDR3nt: TGTGCCAGCAACCTAGGACCTAATGAAAAACTGTTTTTT

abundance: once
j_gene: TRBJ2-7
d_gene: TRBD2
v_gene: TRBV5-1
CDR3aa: CASSVSGGTYEQYF
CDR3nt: TGCGCCAGCAGCGTCAGCGGGGGGACCTACGAGCAGTACTTC